This T cell receptor (beta chain) was observed in a study of blood T cell repertoires in COVID-19. Turning to the study itself: The samples span acute and convalescent COVID-19 from the United States, Italy and Spain. T cells, B-cell-depleted T cells, or PBMCs supplied cDNA or gDNA.

Germline V gene data show CDR1 as SEHNR and CDR2 as FQNEAQ (reference sequence). CDR3 length: 14 residues. V dropped 4 bases and J dropped 5 bases, with 15 bases sitting between them. In the source study's methods: Estimates of nucleated cell counts were drawn from the amplification of reference gene primers. Assay used: immunoSEQ multiplex PCR; TCRdb lists only in-frame clones, some missing. Clone size and V and J calls were adopted from that table, with D and trimming inferred from the DNA. The data contain approximately 240,000 clones, under 85% of them singletons. Sequenced material: peripheral blood. This TCR was sampled from a human donor in a cohort sampled during active COVID-19. The chain employs TRBV7-9 and TRBJ2-7; the D gene is possibly TRBD2 (5 bases). CDR3 protein: CASSSTGPGNEQYF. CDR3 nucleotides: TGTGCCAGCAGCTCCACCGGGCCGGGAAACGAGCAGTACTTC.